The 9 T cell receptor beta chains presented below share a single source sample, sequenced in a study of cytomegalovirus exposure and HLA in healthy donors. With 60 Vbeta and 13 Jbeta primers, the PCR was carried out. Sequencing used immunoSEQ multiplex PCR; TCRdb keeps in-frame clones, though not all of them. The table lists roughly 80,000 clones, 80% to 90% of them singletons. The sequencing sample was made of PBMCs. The receptors derive from a woman in her thirties in good health and CMV-seronegative.

The chain employs TRBV9 and TRBJ2-5, with 7 bases identical to TRBD1. The assigned J gene may be wrong: the sequence end matches TRBJ2-7 better. The CDR3 is made up of 14 amino acids. Looked up from germline, CDR1 is SGDLS and CDR2 is YYNGEE. The CDR3 DNA is TGTGCCAGCAGCGTAGTCGGACAGGCCAGCGAGCAGTACTTC. Protein sequence: CASSVVGQASEQYF.

With respect to this clone: One end of the junction fails to match germline, which may point to a read error. The chain has TRBV12-5 and TRBJ2-1; D is perhaps TRBD1 (5 bases). This CDR3 has 13 amino acids. Per germline, CDR1 LGHNT and CDR2 FRNRAP. The DNA of the CDR3 is TGTGCTAGTGGCTTGGCAGGGAACAATGAGCAGTTCTTC. Residues: CASGLAGNNEQFF.

The V and J genes are TRBV28 and TRBJ1-5; D unresolved. The CDR3 runs to 14 residues. From germline, CDR1 is MDHEN and CDR2 SYDVKM. Trimming removed 5 bases from V and 1 base from J, with 9 bases in between. The CDR3 DNA sequence: TGTGCCAGCAGTCTTTTACGGAGCAATCAGCCCCAGCATTTT. Translating gives CASSLLRSNQPQHF.

This clone turned up a few times. The chain recombines TRBV5-1 with TRBJ1-1, with 7 bases identical to TRBD1. With V trimmed by 0 bases and J by 4 bases, 6 bases remained unmatched. The CDR3 extends over 15 amino acids. CDR1 is SGHRS and CDR2 is YFSETQ in the germline V gene. DNA for the CDR3: TGCGCCAGCAGCTTGGTTCAGGGGGGTGCCACTGAAGCTTTCTTT. Protein: CASSLVQGGATEAFF.

V usage is TRBV6-5 and J usage is TRBJ1-2, with D possibly being TRBD1 (6 bases). Trimming removed 6 bases from V and 0 bases from J, with 14 bases in between. Per germline, CDR1 MNHEY and CDR2 SVGAGI. The CDR3 extends over 15 amino acids. The CDR3 region is CASRPTGTANYGYTF. The CDR3 nucleotides read TGTGCCAGCAGACCCACAGGGACGGCTAACTATGGCTACACCTTC.

This clone was seen once. The CDR3 loop reads CASSPIAGGAGNSPLHF. CDR3 nucleotides: TGTGCCAGCAGCCCGATCGCGGGGGGCGCCGGGAATTCACCCCTCCACTTT. This rearrangement joins TRBV7-8 to TRBJ1-6, with D possibly TRBD1 on 6 matching bases. Germline lookup yields CDR1 SGHVS and CDR2 FQNEAQ. The V and J ends lost 5 bases and 7 bases respectively, with 21 bases between them. The CDR3 extends over 17 amino acids.

The chain uses TRBV5-6 and TRBJ2-1; TRBD2 matches 8 bases. The CDR3 covers 14 residues. Trimming removed 3 bases from V and 7 bases from J; junction bases left unmatched: 6. Germline loops: CDR1 SGHDT, CDR2 YYEEEE. CDR3: CASSSGTSLNEQFF. The CDR3, as DNA: TGTGCCAGCAGCTCAGGGACTAGTTTGAATGAGCAGTTCTTC.

This rearrangement joins TRBV20-1 to TRBJ2-7; no clear D gene. Trimming cost V 3 bases and J 6 bases, with 6 bases left between them. There are 10 residues in the CDR3. Per germline, CDR1 DFQATT and CDR2 SNEGSKA (reference sequence). The chain's CDR3 is CSASRSEQYF. CDR3 bases: TGCAGTGCTAGTAGGAGCGAGCAGTACTTC.

The V call is TRBV4-3, the J call TRBJ1-2, with D tentatively TRBD1 (5 bases). Germline CDR1 LGHNA, CDR2 YSLEER. The CDR3 covers 15 residues. V was pared by 2 bases and J by 1 base, with 11 bases between. The CDR3 DNA reads as TGCGCCAGCAGCCAAATGGCAGGGCTTAACTATGGCTACACCTTC. Translated: CASSQMAGLNYGYTF.